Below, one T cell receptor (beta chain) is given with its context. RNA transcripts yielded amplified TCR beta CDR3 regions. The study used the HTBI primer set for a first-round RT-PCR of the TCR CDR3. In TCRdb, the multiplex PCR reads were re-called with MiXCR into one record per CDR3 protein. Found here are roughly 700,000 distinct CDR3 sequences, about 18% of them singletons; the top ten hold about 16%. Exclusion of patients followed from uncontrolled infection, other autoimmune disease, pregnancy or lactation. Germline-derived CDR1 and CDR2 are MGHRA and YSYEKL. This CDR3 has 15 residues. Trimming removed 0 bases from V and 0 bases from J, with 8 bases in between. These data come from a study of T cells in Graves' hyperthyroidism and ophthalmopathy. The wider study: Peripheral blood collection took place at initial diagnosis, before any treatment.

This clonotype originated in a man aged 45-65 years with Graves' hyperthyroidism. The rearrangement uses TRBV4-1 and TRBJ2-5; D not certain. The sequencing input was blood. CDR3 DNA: TGCGCCAGCAGCCAAGAGGGTAGGGACCAAGAGACCCAGTACTTC. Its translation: CASSQEGRDQETQYF.